Each of the 12 T cell receptor beta chains below was sequenced from the same sample in a study of TIL therapy for anti-PD-1-resistant metastatic lung cancer. Time point defined: pre-treatment sample, taken before nivolumab and TIL therapy. This was the immunoSEQ v3 assay. Some clones are missing from TCRdb's copy, which holds only in-frame ones; the method was immunoSEQ multiplex PCR. The table lists about 60,000 clones, 69% of them singletons. The sample in question was blood, obtained at baseline. Receptor source: a person between 25 and 79 years old with non-small cell lung cancer.

This clone was detected a few times. CDR3 in DNA: TGTGCCAGCAGCCAAGGACGCGCCTACGAGCAGTACTTC. It translates to CASSQGRAYEQYF. This chain links TRBV14 with TRBJ2-7; no clear D. Looked up from germline, CDR1 is SGHDN and CDR2 is FVKESK. This CDR3 has 13 amino acids. V was shortened by 1 base and J by 2 bases, with 6 bases between the two germline ends.

This clone was found once. This chain uses TRBV4-1 with TRBJ2-7, with D tentatively TRBD1 or TRBD2 (5 bases each). Per the germline V gene, CDR1 is MGHRA and CDR2 is YSYEKL. The CDR3 length is 16 residues. V lost 4 bases to trimming and J lost 0 bases, with 16 bases between them. The CDR3 region is CASSRATGTNSYEQYF. The CDR3 DNA follows: TGCGCCAGCAGCCGCGCCACCGGGACGAACTCCTACGAGCAGTACTTC.

The chain has TRBV5-1 and TRBJ1-2; possibly TRBD1 for D (5 bases). CDR1 is SGHRS, CDR2 YFSETQ, per germline. The CDR3 has 15 residues. V lost 2 bases, J lost 4 bases, and 15 bases lay in between. The CDR3 loop is CASSFLLGASYGYTF. Here the CDR3 DNA reads TGCGCCAGCAGCTTCCTTCTCGGGGCCAGCTATGGCTACACCTTC. Looking up the rest from reference TRBV5-1 and TRBJ1-2 gives the full variable domain: KAGVTQTPRYLIKTRGQQVTLSCSPISGHRSVSWYQQTPGQGLQFLFEYFSETQRNKGNFPGRFSGRQFSNSRSEMNVSTLELGDSALYLCASSFLLGASYGYTFGSGTRLTVV.

DNA of the CDR3: TGCGCCAGCAGCCAAAGGGGACGGCAGAACACTGAAGCTTTCTTT. Protein: CASSQRGRQNTEAFF. The chain couples TRBV4-1 to TRBJ1-1, with a possible D match to TRBD1 (5 bases). Per the germline V gene, CDR1 is MGHRA and CDR2 is YSYEKL. V was trimmed by 2 bases and J by 1 base, leaving 11 bases between them. The CDR3 totals 15 residues.

The chain uses TRBV2 and TRBJ1-4; D uncertain. V was cut by 9 bases and J by 3 bases, with 8 bases left in between. Germline CDR1 SNHLY, CDR2 FYNNEI. This CDR3 region has 12 residues. The DNA of the CDR3 is TGTGCCAGTTCGAGGGCTAATGAAAAACTGTTTTTT. Translated, it gives CASSRANEKLFF. Drawing the rest from reference TRBV2 and TRBJ1-4, the complete variable domain is EPEVTQTPSHQVTQMGQEVILRCVPISNHLYFYWYRQILGQKVEFLVSFYNNEISEKSEIFDDQFSVERPDGSNFTLKIRSTKLEDSAMYFCASSRANEKLFFGSGTQLSVL.

V and J are TRBV7-3 and TRBJ2-3; no reliable D call. The CDR3 has 14 amino acids. V lost 5 bases and J 3 bases, leaving 12 bases between the germline ends. Germline V gives CDR1 SGHTA, CDR2 FQGTGA. The CDR3 region has the DNA TGTGCCAGCAGCCTTAACGGCCCGACAGATACGCAGTATTTT. This codes for CASSLNGPTDTQYF. The entire variable domain, with the rest obtained from reference TRBV7-3 and TRBJ2-3, is as follows: GAGVSQTPSNKVTEKGKYVELRCDPISGHTALYWYRQSLGQGPEFLIYFQGTGAADDSGLPNDRFFAVRPEGSVSTLKIQRTERGDSAVYLCASSLNGPTDTQYFGPGTRLTVL.

The CDR3 DNA is TGTGCCAGCAGCCCCCCAAGTACGGCTGCTGAGCAGTTCTTC. Amino acids: CASSPPSTAAEQFF. The V call is TRBV7-9, the J call TRBJ2-1; D remains unclear. This CDR3 contains 14 residues. With 5 bases removed from V and 9 bases from J, the gap between germline ends came to 17 bases. Germline-derived CDR1 and CDR2 are SEHNR and FQNEAQ (reference sequence).

V is TRBV6-5 and J is TRBJ2-5; the D call may be TRBD1 or TRBD2 (5 bases each). This CDR3 spans 14 amino acids. Germline lookup yields CDR1 MNHEY and CDR2 SVGAGI. Between the trimmed V and J ends, which lost 4 bases and 7 bases, there was a span of 16 bases. The CDR3 region has the DNA TGTGCCAGCAGTTTTGGGACGGGGAGATGGACCCAGTACTTC. Its protein product is CASSFGTGRWTQYF.

This chain connects TRBV19 to TRBJ2-2; D unresolved. V was clipped by 2 bases and J by 3 bases, with 7 bases between them. Germline-derived CDR1 and CDR2 are LNHDA and SQIVND (reference sequence). This CDR3 has 14 residues. CDR3 DNA: TGTGCCAGTAGTATAAAATGGGACACCGGGGAGCTGTTTTTT. Translation: CASSIKWDTGELFF.

In the case of this clone: No DNA is shown, since the ends of the CDR3 on it are uncertain; the CDR3 is the one TCRdb lists. This chain connects TRBV5-1 to TRBJ2-1; whether TRBD2, the table's D call, matches the DNA was not checked. The CDR3 is 16 amino acids in total, end residues counted. Per germline, CDR1 SGHRS and CDR2 YFSETQ. CDR3: CASSSSSGGEWGEQFF.

This clone was seen a handful of times. This sample includes further DNA sequences coding for the same CDR3. The rearrangement uses TRBV5-1 and TRBJ1-1; tentative D call: TRBD1 (6 bases). This CDR3 has 14 residues. Looked up from germline, CDR1 is SGHRS and CDR2 is YFSETQ. V lost 1 base and J lost 0, with 7 bases in between. The CDR3 region has the DNA TGCGCCAGCAGCTTGCAGGGGATGAACACTGAAGCTTTCTTT. Translating gives CASSLQGMNTEAFF. The full variable domain, with the rest looked up from reference TRBV5-1 and TRBJ1-1, is KAGVTQTPRYLIKTRGQQVTLSCSPISGHRSVSWYQQTPGQGLQFLFEYFSETQRNKGNFPGRFSGRQFSNSRSEMNVSTLELGDSALYLCASSLQGMNTEAFFGQGTRLTVV.

DNA for the CDR3: TGTGCCAGCAGCTTTTCCGCTAACACTGAAGCTTTCTTT. This gives the protein CASSFSANTEAFF. J is TRBJ1-1 and V is TRBV7-2; the D is unclear. Germline V gives CDR1 SGHTA, CDR2 FQGNSA. Trimming took 3 bases from V and 2 from J, leaving 7 bases between them. The CDR3 covers 13 residues.